This TCR beta chain came from a study of T cell repertoires in cytomegalovirus infection. One entry per CDR3 protein results from TCRdb running MiXCR on the reads. The top ten clones hold more than 13% of a sample with approximately 990,000 distinct CDR3 sequences, around 30% of them seen once. The germline gives CDR1 SGHVS, CDR2 FNYEAQ. The CDR3 loop spans 16 amino acids. The germline V and J ends were trimmed by 1 base and 0 bases, with 12 bases remaining between them. Study outcomes and limitations: Totalled public TCR beta family frequency picked out people who carried CMV plus the relevant HLA.

This clonotype was seen more than once but under ten times. Its matching antigen is unknown. The source material was cultured CD8+ T cells from PBMCs, sampled from culture after CMV antigen stimulation. The TCR sequence derives from a human donor in good health (CMV status not recorded). Some clones in this sample may be carry-over from other donors' samples. This sequence joins TRBV7-6 and TRBJ2-5, with unresolved D. CDR3 bases: TGTGCCAGCAGCTTAGAGGTCAGGAGTTACCAAGAGACCCAGTACTTC. It encodes CASSLEVRSYQETQYF. Looking up the rest from reference TRBV7-6 and TRBJ2-5 gives the full variable domain: GAGVSQSPRYKVTKRGQDVALRCDPISGHVSLYWYRQALGQGPEFLTYFNYEAQQDKSGLPNDRFSAERPEGSISTLTIQRTEQRDSAMYRCASSLEVRSYQETQYFGPGTRLLVL.